The TCR beta chain described here comes from a study of blood T cell repertoires in COVID-19. Study as a whole: Samples taken during acute and convalescent COVID-19 were collected in the United States, Italy and Spain. From T cells, B-cell-depleted T cells, or PBMCs came the material, which was cDNA or gDNA.

In the source study's methods: Reference gene primer amplification gave nucleated cell count estimates. Produced via immunoSEQ multiplex PCR; TCRdb's table is partial and in-frame only. The DNA was the basis for D and trimming; V, J and clone size are from that table. The sample carries 62,000 or so clones, roughly nine tenths recorded once. The specimen sequenced was peripheral blood. The sequence was obtained from a man aged 50 to 59 with acute or convalescent COVID-19.

The CDR3 nucleotides read TGCGCCAGCAGCCGCGGATCCAACACTGAAGCTTTCTTT. Translation: CASSRGSNTEAFF. The chain uses TRBV4-1 and TRBJ1-1, with D hard to call. This CDR3 has 13 residues. Between the trimmed V and J ends, which lost 4 bases and 2 bases, there was a span of 8 bases. Germline CDR1 is MGHRA and CDR2 is YSYEKL.